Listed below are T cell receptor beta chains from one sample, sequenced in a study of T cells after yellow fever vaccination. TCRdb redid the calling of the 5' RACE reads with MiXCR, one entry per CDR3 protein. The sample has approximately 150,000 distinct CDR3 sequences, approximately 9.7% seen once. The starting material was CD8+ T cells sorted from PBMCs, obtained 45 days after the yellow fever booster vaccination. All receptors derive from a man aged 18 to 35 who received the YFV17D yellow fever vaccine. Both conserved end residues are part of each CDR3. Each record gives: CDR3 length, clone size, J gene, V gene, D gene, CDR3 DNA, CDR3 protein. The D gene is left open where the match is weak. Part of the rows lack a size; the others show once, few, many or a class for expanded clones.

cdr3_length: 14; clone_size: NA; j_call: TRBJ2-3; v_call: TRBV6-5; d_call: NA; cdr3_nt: TGTGCCAGCAGGGAGGGACCCGCGCCAGATACGCAGTATTTT; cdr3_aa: CASREGPAPDTQYF
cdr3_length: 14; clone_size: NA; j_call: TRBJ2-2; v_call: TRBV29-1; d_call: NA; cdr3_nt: TGCAGCGTTGAATCACAACTGAACACCGGGGAGCTGTTTTTT; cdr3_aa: CSVESQLNTGELFF
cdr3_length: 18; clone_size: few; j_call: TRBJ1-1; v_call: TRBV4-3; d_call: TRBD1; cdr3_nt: TGCGCCAGCAGCCAAGACTCCGGGACAGTGGTGGTCAAACAAGAAGCTTTCTTT; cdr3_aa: CASSQDSGTVVVKQEAFF
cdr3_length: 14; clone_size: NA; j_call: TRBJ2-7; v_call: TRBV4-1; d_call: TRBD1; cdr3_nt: TGCGCCAGCAGCCAAGGCAGGGGGCTTTGGGAGCAGTACTTC; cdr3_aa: CASSQGRGLWEQYF
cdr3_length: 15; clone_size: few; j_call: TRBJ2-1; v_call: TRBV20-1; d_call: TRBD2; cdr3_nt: TGCAGTGCTAATGTTGGGACTAGCGGCTACAATGAGCAGTTCTTC; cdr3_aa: CSANVGTSGYNEQFF
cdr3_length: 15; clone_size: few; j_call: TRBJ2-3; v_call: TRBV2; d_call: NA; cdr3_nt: TGTGCCAGCAGTGAAGCGCGGGGAGGGGGTCGCAAGCAGTATTTT; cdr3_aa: CASSEARGGGRKQYF
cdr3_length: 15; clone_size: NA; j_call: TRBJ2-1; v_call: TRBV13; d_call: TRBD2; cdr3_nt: TGTGCCAGCAGCTTACCCGGGGGGGCCCGTAATGAGCAGTTCTTC; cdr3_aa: CASSLPGGARNEQFF
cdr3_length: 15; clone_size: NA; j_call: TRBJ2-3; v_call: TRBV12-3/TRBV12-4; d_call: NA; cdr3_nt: TGTGCCAGCAGTCCGTTGGGGATTGATGCAGATACGCAGTATTTT; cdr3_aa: CASSPLGIDADTQYF
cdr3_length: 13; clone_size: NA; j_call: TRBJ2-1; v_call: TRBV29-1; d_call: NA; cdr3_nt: TGCAGCGTTGAACAGAGCTCCTACAATGAGCAGTTCTTC; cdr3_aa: CSVEQSSYNEQFF
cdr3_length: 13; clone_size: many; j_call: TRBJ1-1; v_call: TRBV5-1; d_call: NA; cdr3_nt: TGCGCCAGCAGTTTAGGGGGACTTCCTGAAGCTTTCTTT; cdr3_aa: CASSLGGLPEAFF